The source of this T cell receptor (beta chain) is a study of blood T cells in healthy people across ages. Study observations and caveats: Unsorted PBMCs ruled out conclusive naive versus antigen-experienced comparison.

CDR3 length equals 12 residues. Germline V lookup: CDR1 SGHNT, CDR2 YYREEE (reference sequence). V dropped 2 bases and J dropped 8 bases, with 8 bases sitting between them. Samples had at least 7 million PBMCs isolated from them. In the case of this clonotype: Its specificity is not known.

Sample-barcoded 5' priming and a J-beta primer mix drove a second PCR of 7 to 11 cycles. From the 5' RACE reads, TCRdb called clonotypes with MiXCR, one entry per CDR3 protein. The sample consists of just under 550,000 distinct CDR3 sequences, around 24% of them appearing once. These data also formed part of another study, on T cells of mothers and their children.

V usage is TRBV5-4 and J usage is TRBJ1-3, with D possibly matching TRBD1 (5 bases). The sequencing sample was made of blood. The source of this sequence is a boy aged 5-17 years in good health. The CDR3 reads CASSFGGDTIYF. Here the CDR3 DNA reads TGTGCCAGCAGCTTCGGGGGAGACACCATATATTTT.